This TCR beta chain was sequenced during a study of monozygotic twins with inflammatory bowel disease. Donors each gave about 2.6 ml of blood. Whole-study findings and limits: TCRbeta diversity (inverse Simpson) was lower in IBD patients than in healthy co-twins.

The CDR3 totals 19 residues. Germline V gene sequence: CDR1 SGHAT, CDR2 FQDESV (reference sequence). A note on this clonotype: What it binds is not known.

cDNA encoding TCRalpha and TCRbeta underwent two nested PCRs of approximately 17 and 9 cycles, each of which was followed by bead purification. TCRdb derives one entry per CDR3 protein from the 5' RACE reads, leaving out DNA. Its table lists around 400,000 distinct CDR3 sequences. Input material: blood. The chain couples TRBV11-1 to TRBJ2-1; the TRBD2 assignment by TCRdb is unverifiable without DNA. This sequence originates from a human donor with ulcerative colitis or Crohn's disease, or a healthy co-twin of an affected twin (not recorded which). The CDR3 sequence: CASSQKTSGRPSSYNEQFF.